This TCR beta chain was recorded in a study of blood T cell repertoires in COVID-19. Study-level background: Spain, Italy and the United States supplied samples that represented acute and convalescent COVID-19. Nucleic acid was either cDNA or gDNA, and it came from T cells, B-cell-depleted T cells, or PBMCs.

Per the original methods: Estimation of nucleated cell counts relied on the amplification of reference gene primers. Sequencing was performed with immunoSEQ multiplex PCR; in TCRdb, only in-frame clones are kept and a portion is missing. The DNA was the basis for D and trimming; V, J and clone size are from that table. The table has about 150,000 clones, nearly 85% seen once; the top ten hold 40% to 55%. This clone was detected a few times. The CDR3 runs 13 residues. CDR1 is SGHTA and CDR2 is FQGTGA in the germline V gene. The V end lost 5 bases, the J end lost 5 bases, and 9 bases lay between the germline ends.

The receptor was derived from a human donor in a cohort sampled during active COVID-19. Specimen: peripheral blood. The rearrangement links TRBV7-3 to TRBJ2-2; D gene ambiguous. The CDR3: CASSLTVTGELFF. The CDR3 region has the DNA TGTGCCAGCAGCCTCACGGTGACCGGGGAGCTGTTTTTT. The whole variable domain, remainder taken from reference TRBV7-3 and TRBJ2-2, is GAGVSQTPSNKVTEKGKYVELRCDPISGHTALYWYRQSLGQGPEFLIYFQGTGAADDSGLPNDRFFAVRPEGSVSTLKIQRTERGDSAVYLCASSLTVTGELFFGEGSRLTVL.